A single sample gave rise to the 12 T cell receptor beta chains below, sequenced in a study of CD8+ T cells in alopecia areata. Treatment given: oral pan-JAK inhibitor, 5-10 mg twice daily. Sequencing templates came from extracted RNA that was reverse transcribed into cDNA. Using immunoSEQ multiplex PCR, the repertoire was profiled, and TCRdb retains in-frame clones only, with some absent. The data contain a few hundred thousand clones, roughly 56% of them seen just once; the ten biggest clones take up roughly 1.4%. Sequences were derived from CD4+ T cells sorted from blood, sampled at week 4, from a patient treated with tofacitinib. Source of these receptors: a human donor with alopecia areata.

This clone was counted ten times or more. CDR3 region: CASSKTGTSAGNTIYF. Written as DNA, the CDR3 is TGTGCCAGTAGTAAAACCGGGACATCAGCTGGAAACACCATATATTTT. The chain recombines TRBV19 with TRBJ1-3; D may be TRBD1 (6 bases). CDR3 length equals 16 residues. V lost 4 bases and J lost 2, with 15 bases in between. Germline V gene lookup returns CDR1 LNHDA and CDR2 SQIVND (reference sequence).

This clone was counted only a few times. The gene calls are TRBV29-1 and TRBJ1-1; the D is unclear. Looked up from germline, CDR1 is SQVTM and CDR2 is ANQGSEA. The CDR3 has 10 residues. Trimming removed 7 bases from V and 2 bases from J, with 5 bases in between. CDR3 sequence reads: CSAYNTEAFF. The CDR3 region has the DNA TGCAGCGCTTACAACACTGAAGCTTTCTTT. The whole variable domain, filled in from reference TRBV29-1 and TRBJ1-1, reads SAVISQKPSRDICQRGTSLTIQCQVDSQVTMMFWYRQQPGQSLTLIATANQGSEATYESGFVIDKFPISRPNLTFSTLTVSNMSPEDSSIYLCSAYNTEAFFGQGTRLTVV.

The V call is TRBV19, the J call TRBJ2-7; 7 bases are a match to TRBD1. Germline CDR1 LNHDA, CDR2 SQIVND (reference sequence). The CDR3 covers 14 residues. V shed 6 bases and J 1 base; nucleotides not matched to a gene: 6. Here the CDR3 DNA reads TGTGCCAGTAGCCGTCCGGGACAGTCCTACGAGCAGTACTTC. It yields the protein CASSRPGQSYEQYF.

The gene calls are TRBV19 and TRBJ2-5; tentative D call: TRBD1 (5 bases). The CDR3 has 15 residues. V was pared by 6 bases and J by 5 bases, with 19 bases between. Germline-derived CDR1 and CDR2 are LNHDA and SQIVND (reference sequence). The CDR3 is CASSPIAGAGETQYF. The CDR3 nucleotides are TGTGCCAGTAGCCCTATAGCTGGGGCAGGTGAGACCCAGTACTTC.

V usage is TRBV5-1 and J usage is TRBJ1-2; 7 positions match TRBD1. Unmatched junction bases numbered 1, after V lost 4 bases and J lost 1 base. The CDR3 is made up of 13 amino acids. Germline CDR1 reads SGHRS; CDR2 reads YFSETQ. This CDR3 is CASSGDSNYGYTF. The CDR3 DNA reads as TGCGCCAGCAGCGGGGACAGTAACTATGGCTACACCTTC.

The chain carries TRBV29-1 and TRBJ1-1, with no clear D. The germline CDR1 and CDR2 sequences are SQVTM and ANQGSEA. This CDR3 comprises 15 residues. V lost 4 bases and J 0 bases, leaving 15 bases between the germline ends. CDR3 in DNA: TGCAGCGTTGCTACCGCGCGGAGCTTGAACACTGAAGCTTTCTTT. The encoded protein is CSVATARSLNTEAFF.

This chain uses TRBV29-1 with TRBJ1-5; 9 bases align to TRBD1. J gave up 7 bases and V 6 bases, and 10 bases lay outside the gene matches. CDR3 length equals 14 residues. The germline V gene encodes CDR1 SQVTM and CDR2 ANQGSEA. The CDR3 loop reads CSVGETGGRQPQHF. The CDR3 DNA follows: TGCAGCGTCGGTGAGACAGGGGGACGACAGCCCCAGCATTTT.

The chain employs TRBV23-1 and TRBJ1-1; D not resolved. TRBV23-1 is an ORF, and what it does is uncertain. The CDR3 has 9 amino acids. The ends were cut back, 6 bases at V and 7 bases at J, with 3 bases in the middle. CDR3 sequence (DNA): TGCGCCAGCAGCCGTGAAGCTTTCTTT. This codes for CASSREAFF.

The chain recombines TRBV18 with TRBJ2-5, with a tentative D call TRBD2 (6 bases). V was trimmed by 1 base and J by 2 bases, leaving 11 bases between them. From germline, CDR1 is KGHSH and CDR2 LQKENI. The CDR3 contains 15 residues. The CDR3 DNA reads TGTGCCAGCTCACCACTTAGCGGAAGGCAAGAGACCCAGTACTTC. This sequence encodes CASSPLSGRQETQYF.

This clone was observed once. The CDR3 bases are TGTGCCAGCACCGTAAGGACTTCAGATACGCAGTATTTT. This codes for CASTVRTSDTQYF. The rearrangement joins TRBV7-2 to TRBJ2-3, with D tentatively TRBD2 (5 bases). The V and J ends lost 7 bases and 4 bases respectively, with 12 bases between them. CDR1 is SGHTA and CDR2 is FQGNSA in the germline V gene. The CDR3 consists of 13 residues.

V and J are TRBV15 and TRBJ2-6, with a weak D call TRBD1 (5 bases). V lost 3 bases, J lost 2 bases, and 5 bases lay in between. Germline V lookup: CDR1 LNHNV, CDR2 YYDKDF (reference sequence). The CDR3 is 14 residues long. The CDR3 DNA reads TGTGCCACCAGCAGCAGGGCTGGGGCCAACGTCCTGACTTTC. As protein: CATSSRAGANVLTF.

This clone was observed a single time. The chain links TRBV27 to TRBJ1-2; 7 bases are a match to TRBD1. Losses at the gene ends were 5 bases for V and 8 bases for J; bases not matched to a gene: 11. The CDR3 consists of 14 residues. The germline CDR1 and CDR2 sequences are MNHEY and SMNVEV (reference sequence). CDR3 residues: CASSTLQGVGGYTF. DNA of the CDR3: TGTGCCAGCAGTACCCTTCAGGGGGTTGGGGGCTACACCTTC.